This T cell receptor (beta chain) was observed in a study of cytomegalovirus exposure and HLA in healthy donors. Primers for the PCR totalled 60 Vbeta and 13 Jbeta. Here immunoSEQ multiplex PCR was the method, and the copy in TCRdb shows in-frame clones only, minus some. The sample holds fewer than 200,000 clones; 65% to 80% are singletons and the top ten take roughly 2%. General study results and limits: In an earlier analysis, in some 500 donors, most V segments appeared productive either ~90% or ~30% of the time.

The CDR3 runs to 14 residues. In germline, CDR1 is SQVTM, CDR2 ANQGSEA. The V segment lost 1 base and the J segment 4 bases; nucleotides outside the gene matches: 7. Of note for this clone: Its target is not known.

V is TRBV29-1 and J is TRBJ2-7; 7 bases align to TRBD2. This receptor was taken from a man aged 40-50 years in good health and CMV-seronegative. Sequenced material: PBMCs. CDR3 sequence (DNA): TGCAGCGTTGAAGGAGGGCGGGAGATGTACGAGCAGTACTTC. It is translated as CSVEGGREMYEQYF.